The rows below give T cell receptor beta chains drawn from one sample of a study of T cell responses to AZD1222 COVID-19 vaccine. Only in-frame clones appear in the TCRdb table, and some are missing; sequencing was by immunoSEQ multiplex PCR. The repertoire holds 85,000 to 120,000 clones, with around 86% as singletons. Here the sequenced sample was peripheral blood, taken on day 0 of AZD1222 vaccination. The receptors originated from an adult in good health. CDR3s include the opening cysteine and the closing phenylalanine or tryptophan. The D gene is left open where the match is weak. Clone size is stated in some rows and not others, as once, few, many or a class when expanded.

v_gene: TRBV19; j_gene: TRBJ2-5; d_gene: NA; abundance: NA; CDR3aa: CASSNWAGSYQETQYF; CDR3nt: TGTGCCAGTAGTAATTGGGCAGGGTCGTACCAAGAGACCCAGTACTTC
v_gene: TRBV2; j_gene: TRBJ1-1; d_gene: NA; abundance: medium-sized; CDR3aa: CASTLDNPEAFF; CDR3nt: TGTGCCAGCACCCTGGACAATCCTGAAGCTTTCTTT
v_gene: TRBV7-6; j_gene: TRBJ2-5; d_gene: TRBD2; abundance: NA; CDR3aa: CASSLGLSGAGETQYF; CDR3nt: TGTGCCAGCAGCTTAGGGCTTAGCGGGGCTGGGGAGACCCAGTACTTC
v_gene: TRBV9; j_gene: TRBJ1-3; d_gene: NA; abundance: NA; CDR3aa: CASSPGTDGNTIYF; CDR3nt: TGTGCCAGCAGCCCCGGGACGGATGGAAACACCATATATTTT
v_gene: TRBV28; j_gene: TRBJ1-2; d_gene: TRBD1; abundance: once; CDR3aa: CASSFGAGGRYGYTF; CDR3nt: TGTGCCAGCAGTTTTGGGGCAGGGGGTAGGTATGGCTACACCTTC
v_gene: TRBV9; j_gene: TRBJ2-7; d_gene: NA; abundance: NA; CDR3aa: CASSVGAQAPEQYF; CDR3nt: TGTGCCAGCAGCGTAGGGGCACAGGCTCCCGAGCAGTACTTC
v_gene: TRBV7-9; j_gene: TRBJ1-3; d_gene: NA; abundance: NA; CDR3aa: CASSLSGGTGSSGNTIYF; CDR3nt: TGTGCCAGCAGCTTAAGTGGGGGAACAGGGAGCTCTGGAAACACCATATATTTT
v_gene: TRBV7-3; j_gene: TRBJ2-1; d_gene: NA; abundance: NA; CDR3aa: CASSLTGTKLYNEQFF; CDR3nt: TGTGCCAGCAGCTTAACGGGTACTAAGCTCTACAATGAGCAGTTCTTC
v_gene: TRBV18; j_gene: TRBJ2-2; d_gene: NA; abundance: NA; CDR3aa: CASSPDSNTGELFF; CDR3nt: TGTGCCAGCTCCCCCGACTCGAACACCGGGGAGCTGTTTTTT
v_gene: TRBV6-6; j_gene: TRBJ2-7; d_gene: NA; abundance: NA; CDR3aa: CASSSLGVNYEQYF; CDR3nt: TGTGCCAGCAGTTCATTAGGGGTAAACTACGAGCAGTACTTC
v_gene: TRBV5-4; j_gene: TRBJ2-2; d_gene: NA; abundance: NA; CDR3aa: CASSLGSLNTGELFF; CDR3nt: TGTGCCAGCAGCTTGGGTAGCCTGAACACCGGGGAGCTGTTTTTT
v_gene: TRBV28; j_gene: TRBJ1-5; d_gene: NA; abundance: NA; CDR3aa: CASSTSSRGYQPQHF; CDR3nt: NA
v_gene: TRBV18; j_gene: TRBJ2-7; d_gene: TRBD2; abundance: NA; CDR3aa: CASSPPTGLAGLEQYF; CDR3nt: TGTGCCAGCTCACCACCGACGGGTCTAGCGGGCCTCGAGCAGTACTTC
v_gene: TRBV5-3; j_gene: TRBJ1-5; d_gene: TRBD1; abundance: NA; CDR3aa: CARSSGTGNRTNQPQHF; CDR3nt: TGTGCCAGAAGCAGCGGGACAGGGAATAGGACTAATCAGCCCCAGCATTTT
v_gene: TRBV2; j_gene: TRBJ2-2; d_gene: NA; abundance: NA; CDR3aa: CASSKDRPANTGELFF; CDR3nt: TGTGCCAGCAGTAAAGACAGGCCCGCGAACACCGGGGAGCTGTTTTTT
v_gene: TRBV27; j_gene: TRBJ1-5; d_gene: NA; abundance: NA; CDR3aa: CASSLVGGPSNQPQHF; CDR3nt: TGTGCCAGCAGTTTGGTTGGGGGGCCAAGCAATCAGCCCCAGCATTTT
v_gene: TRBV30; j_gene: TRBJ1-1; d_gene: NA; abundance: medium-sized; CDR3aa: CAWSFGPGAEAFF; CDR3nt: TGTGCCTGGAGTTTCGGGCCCGGGGCTGAAGCTTTCTTT
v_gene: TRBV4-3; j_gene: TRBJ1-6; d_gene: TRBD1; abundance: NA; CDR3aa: CASSQDGQGNSPLHF; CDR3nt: TGCGCCAGCAGCCAGGACGGACAGGGGAATTCACCCCTCCACTTT
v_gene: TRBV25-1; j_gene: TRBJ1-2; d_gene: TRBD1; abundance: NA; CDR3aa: CASSGTGGVKNGYTF; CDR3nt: TGTGCCAGCAGTGGTACAGGGGGAGTAAAGAATGGCTACACCTTC
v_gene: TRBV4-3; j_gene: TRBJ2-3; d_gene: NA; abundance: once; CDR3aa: CASSPQYDFTDTQYF; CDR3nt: TGCGCCAGCAGCCCCCAGTACGACTTCACAGATACGCAGTATTTT
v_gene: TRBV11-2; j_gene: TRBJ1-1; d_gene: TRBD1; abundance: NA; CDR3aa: CASSSRGRGTGRMAEAFF; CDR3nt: TGTGCCAGCAGCTCTCGGGGCAGGGGGACAGGGCGGATGGCTGAAGCTTTCTTT
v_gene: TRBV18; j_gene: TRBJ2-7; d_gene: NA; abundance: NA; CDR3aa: CASSPPRGSYEQYF; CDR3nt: TGTGCCAGCTCACCACCGAGGGGGTCCTACGAGCAGTACTTC
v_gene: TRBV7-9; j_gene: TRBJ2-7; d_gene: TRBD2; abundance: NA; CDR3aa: CASRDGTSGFYEQYF; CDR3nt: TGTGCCAGCAGAGACGGGACTAGCGGTTTCTACGAGCAGTACTTC
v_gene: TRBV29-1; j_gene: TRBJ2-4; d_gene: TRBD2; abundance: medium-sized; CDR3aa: CSVEDAGLAGERAYIQYF; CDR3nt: TGCAGCGTTGAAGATGCGGGGTTGGCGGGAGAGCGGGCGTACATTCAGTACTTC
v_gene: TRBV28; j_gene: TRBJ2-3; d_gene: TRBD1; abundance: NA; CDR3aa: CASRQGGISTDTQYF; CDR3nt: TGTGCCAGCAGACAGGGGGGCATATCCACAGATACGCAGTATTTT
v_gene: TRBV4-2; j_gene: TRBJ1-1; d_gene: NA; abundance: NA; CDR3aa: CASSQENERMNTEAFF; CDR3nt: TGTGCCAGCAGCCAAGAAAACGAGCGGATGAACACTGAAGCTTTCTTT
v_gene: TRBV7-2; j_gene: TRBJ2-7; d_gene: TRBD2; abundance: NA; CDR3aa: CASSFLTSALGEQYF; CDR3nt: TGTGCCAGCAGCTTCTTGACTAGCGCACTGGGCGAGCAGTACTTC
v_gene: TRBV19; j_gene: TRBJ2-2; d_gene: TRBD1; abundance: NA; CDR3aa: CASSPSPGTGGISGYTGELFF; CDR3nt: TGTGCCAGTAGCCCCTCTCCCGGGACAGGGGGAATCAGCGGTTACACCGGGGAGCTGTTTTTT
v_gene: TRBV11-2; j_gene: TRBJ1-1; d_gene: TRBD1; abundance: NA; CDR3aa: CASSFSDRGTEAFF; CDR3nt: TGTGCCAGCAGCTTTTCCGACAGGGGTACTGAAGCTTTCTTT
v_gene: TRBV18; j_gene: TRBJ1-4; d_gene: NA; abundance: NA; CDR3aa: CASYDPGNEKLFF; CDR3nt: TGTGCCAGCTATGACCCGGGGAATGAAAAACTGTTTTTT
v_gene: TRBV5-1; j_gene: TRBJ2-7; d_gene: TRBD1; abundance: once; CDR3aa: CASSLSMSGLGTGGHEQYF; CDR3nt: TGCGCCAGCAGCTTGAGTATGAGTGGTTTAGGGACAGGGGGGCACGAGCAGTACTTC
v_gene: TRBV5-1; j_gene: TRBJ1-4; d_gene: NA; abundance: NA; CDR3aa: CASTYSPTVNEKLFF; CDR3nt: TGCGCCAGCACCTACTCGCCGACAGTAAATGAAAAACTGTTTTTT
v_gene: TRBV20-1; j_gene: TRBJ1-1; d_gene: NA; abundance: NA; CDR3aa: CSASGGGVHTEAFF; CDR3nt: TGCAGTGCTAGTGGGGGGGGCGTGCACACTGAAGCTTTCTTT
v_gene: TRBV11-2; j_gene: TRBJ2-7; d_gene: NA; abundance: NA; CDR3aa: CASSPGTHYEQYF; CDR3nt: TGTGCCAGCAGCCCTGGGACCCATTACGAGCAGTACTTC
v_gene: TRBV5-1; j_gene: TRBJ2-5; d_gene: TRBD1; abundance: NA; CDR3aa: CASSVTGQGETQYF; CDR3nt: TGCGCCAGCAGTGTGACGGGACAGGGGGAGACCCAGTACTTC
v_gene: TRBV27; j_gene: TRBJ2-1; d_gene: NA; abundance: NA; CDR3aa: CASSYGQHNEQFF; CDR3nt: TGTGCCAGCAGTTACGGGCAGCACAATGAGCAGTTCTTC
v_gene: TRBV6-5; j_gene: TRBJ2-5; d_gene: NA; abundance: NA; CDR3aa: CASSRAYQETQYF; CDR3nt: TGTGCCAGCAGTCGGGCATACCAAGAGACCCAGTACTTC
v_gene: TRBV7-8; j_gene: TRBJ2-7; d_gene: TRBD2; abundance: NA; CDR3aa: CASSLVGLAGGPTYEQYF; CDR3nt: TGTGCCAGCAGCTTAGTCGGGCTAGCGGGAGGCCCGACCTACGAGCAGTACTTC
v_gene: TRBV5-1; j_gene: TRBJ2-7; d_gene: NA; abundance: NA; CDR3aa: CASSLDRVVREQYF; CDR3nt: TGCGCCAGCAGCTTGGACAGGGTGGTTCGGGAGCAGTACTTC
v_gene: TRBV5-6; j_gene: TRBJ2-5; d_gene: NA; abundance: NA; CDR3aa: CASSLWTAPQETQYF; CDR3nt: TGTGCCAGCAGCTTGTGGACCGCCCCTCAAGAGACCCAGTACTTC
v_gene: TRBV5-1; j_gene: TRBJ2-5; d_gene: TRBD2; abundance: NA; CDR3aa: CASSLRLAGEGAQETQYF; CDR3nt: TGCGCCAGCAGCCTTCGACTAGCGGGAGAAGGGGCCCAAGAGACCCAGTACTTC
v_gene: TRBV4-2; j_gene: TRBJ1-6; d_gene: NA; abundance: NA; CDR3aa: CASSRLGIDNSPLHF; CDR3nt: TGTGCCAGCAGCCGCCTGGGCATCGATAATTCACCCCTCCACTTT